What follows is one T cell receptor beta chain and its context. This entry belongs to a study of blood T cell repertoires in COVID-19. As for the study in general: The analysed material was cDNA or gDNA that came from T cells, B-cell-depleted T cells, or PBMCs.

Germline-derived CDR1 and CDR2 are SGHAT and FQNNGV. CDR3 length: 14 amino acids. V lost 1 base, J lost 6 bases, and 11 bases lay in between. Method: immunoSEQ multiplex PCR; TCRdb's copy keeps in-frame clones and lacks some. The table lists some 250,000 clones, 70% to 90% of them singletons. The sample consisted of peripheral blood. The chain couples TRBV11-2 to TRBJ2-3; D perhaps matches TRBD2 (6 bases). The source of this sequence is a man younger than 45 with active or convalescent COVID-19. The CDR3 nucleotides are TGTGCCAGCAGCTTAGTTGGCGGGGCCGATACGCAGTATTTT. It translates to CASSLVGGADTQYF.